The 23 T cell receptor beta chains in this list originate from one sample, sequenced in a study of cytomegalovirus exposure and HLA in healthy donors. TCRdb's copy holds only in-frame clones and misses some; the assay was immunoSEQ multiplex PCR. The profile shows 95,000 to 120,000 clones, about 85% of them singletons. Sequencing was done on a sample of PBMCs. The receptors here all came from a woman younger than 30 in good health and CMV-seronegative.

This clone was recorded once. One end of the junction does not line up with germline, which may come from a read error. V is TRBV7-9 and J is TRBJ2-7; weak D call: TRBD2 (7 bases). Germline V gives CDR1 SEHNR, CDR2 FQNEAQ (reference sequence). The CDR3 runs 14 residues. The CDR3 sequence is CDRPRRGPDAEQYF. The CDR3 DNA sequence: TGCGACCGACCGAGGCGGGGGCCGGACGCGGAGCAGTACTTC.

The chain has TRBV9 and TRBJ1-4, with D tentatively TRBD1 (5 bases). The V end was cut by 0 bases, the J end by 7 bases, with 10 bases between. CDR1 SGDLS and CDR2 YYNGEE come from the germline V gene. This CDR3 has 14 amino acids. This CDR3 reads CASSVGEGVEKLFF. The CDR3 region has the DNA TGTGCCAGCAGCGTAGGAGAAGGGGTTGAAAAACTGTTTTTT. The whole variable domain, filled in from reference TRBV9 and TRBJ1-4, reads DSGVTQTPKHLITATGQRVTLRCSPRSGDLSVYWYQQSLDQGLQFLIQYYNGEERAKGNILERFSAQQFPDLHSELNLSSLELGDSALYFCASSVGEGVEKLFFGSGTQLSVL.

DNA for the CDR3: TGTGCCAGCAGCCCACAACAAGTCTCTCTGACAGGTCGGGGTGTTTTTAGCTATGGCTACACCTTC. This translates into CASSPQQVSLTGRGVFSYGYTF. The chain joins TRBV9 to TRBJ1-2; perhaps TRBD1 as D (6 bases). The CDR3 is made up of 22 amino acids. With 4 bases removed from V and 4 bases from J, the gap between germline ends came to 38 bases. Germline CDR1 is SGDLS and CDR2 is YYNGEE.

The rearrangement links TRBV5-4 to TRBJ2-5; tentatively, D is TRBD2 (6 bases). CDR3 length equals 15 residues. CDR1 is SGHNT and CDR2 is YYREEE in the germline V gene (reference sequence). Trimming took 0 bases from V and 4 from J, leaving 13 bases between them. CDR3 in amino acids: CASSLGLEVRETQYF. The CDR3 DNA sequence: TGTGCCAGCAGCTTGGGACTAGAGGTCAGAGAGACCCAGTACTTC.

The rearrangement joins TRBV7-3 to TRBJ2-1; 7 bases are shared with TRBD2. The V and J ends lost 5 bases and 5 bases, in that order; junction bases with no gene match: 3. The germline CDR1 and CDR2 sequences are SGHTA and FQGTGA. The CDR3 runs to 13 residues. CDR3 sequence (DNA): TGTGCCAGCAGCCTGGGACTAAACAATGAGCAGTTCTTC. It yields the protein CASSLGLNNEQFF.

The V and J genes are TRBV28 and TRBJ1-1, with 9 bases fitting TRBD1. V shed 3 bases and J 3 bases; nucleotides not matched to a gene: 8. CDR1 MDHEN and CDR2 SYDVKM come from the germline V gene. The CDR3 is made up of 16 amino acids. The CDR3 spells CASSLLRGQGYTEAFF. For the CDR3, the DNA is TGTGCCAGCAGTTTGTTACGGGGACAGGGATACACTGAAGCTTTCTTT.

This chain's CDR3 is CASSPLTNDRADTEAFF. In DNA form, the CDR3 reads TGTGCCAGCAGTCCACTCACTAACGACAGGGCCGACACTGAAGCTTTCTTT. The genes are TRBV28 and TRBJ1-1, with 7 nucleotides matching TRBD1. The CDR3 is 17 amino acids. J gave up 3 bases and V 5 bases, and 15 bases lay outside the gene matches. Germline V lookup: CDR1 MDHEN, CDR2 SYDVKM.

The genes are TRBV15 and TRBJ2-3; TRBD2 matches 9 bases. V lost 0 bases, J lost 3 bases, and 10 bases stayed unmatched. This CDR3 spans 18 amino acids. CDR1 and CDR2 from the germline V gene are LNHNV and YYDKDF (reference sequence). This CDR3 reads CATSRDRGSGGGTDTQYF. The CDR3 DNA reads as TGTGCCACCAGCAGAGATAGGGGTAGCGGGGGTGGGACAGATACGCAGTATTTT.

This chain uses TRBV7-9 with TRBJ1-1; D unresolved. The V gene's germline CDR1 is SEHNR and CDR2 FQNEAQ (reference sequence). V gave up 0 bases and J gave up 5 bases, with 7 bases separating them. CDR3 length: 13 amino acids. CDR3 nucleotide sequence: TGTGCCAGCAGCTTAGCGCAGTTGACTGAAGCTTTCTTT. The encoded protein is CASSLAQLTEAFF.

A remark on this clone: An end of the junction differs from the germline gene, which may be a read error. This CDR3 is also generated by other DNA sequences in the sample. The chain couples TRBV27 to TRBJ2-7; perhaps TRBD1 as D (6 bases). The germline CDR1 and CDR2 sequences are MNHEY and SMNVEV (reference sequence). This CDR3 contains 11 residues. In DNA, the CDR3 is TGTGCCAGCGGACAGTTGTACGAGCAATACTTC. Translated, it gives CASGQLYEQYF.

This clone showed up just once. V gene TRBV7-2 combines with J gene TRBJ2-5; 11 positions match TRBD2. In germline, CDR1 is SGHTA, CDR2 FQGNSA. The ends lost 4 bases at V and 5 bases at J; junction bases unmatched: 9. The CDR3 has 16 amino acids. In DNA, the CDR3 is TGTGCCAGCAGCTCTGTCACGACTAGCGGGGAGGAGACCCAGTACTTC. This encodes CASSSVTTSGEETQYF.

The V call is TRBV5-1, the J call TRBJ1-4; D perhaps matches TRBD1 (5 bases). Per germline, CDR1 SGHRS and CDR2 YFSETQ. The V and J ends lost 2 bases and 3 bases respectively, with 8 bases between them. This CDR3 has 14 residues. The CDR3 is CASSLGGANEKLFF. The CDR3 nucleotides are TGCGCCAGCAGCTTAGGAGGGGCTAATGAAAAACTGTTTTTT.

The V call is TRBV29-1, the J call TRBJ1-1; 8 bases are shared with TRBD1. The V gene's germline CDR1 is SQVTM and CDR2 ANQGSEA. The CDR3 consists of 11 residues. The ends lost 2 bases at V and 12 bases at J; junction bases unmatched: 5. The CDR3 loop is CSVEIGQGTFF. The CDR3 DNA reads as TGCAGCGTTGAAATAGGACAGGGAACTTTCTTT.

The V call is TRBV13, the J call TRBJ2-1, with 10 bases matching TRBD1. This CDR3 region has 19 residues. Germline loops: CDR1 PRHDT, CDR2 FYEKMQ (reference sequence). J gave up 4 bases and V 5 bases, and 17 bases lay outside the gene matches. The CDR3 bases are TGTGCCAGCAGCCTACTATCGATAGACAGGGGGCTGGGGTACAATGAGCAGTTCTTC. It encodes CASSLLSIDRGLGYNEQFF.

A single count supports this clone. V gene TRBV28 combines with J gene TRBJ1-2; D perhaps matches TRBD1 (6 bases). The CDR3 extends over 13 amino acids. V dropped 6 bases and J dropped 7 bases, with 15 bases sitting between them. CDR1 and CDR2 (germline): MDHEN, SYDVKM. The CDR3 nucleotides are TGTGCCAGCAGCCTTCCGACAGGATTTGGCTACACCTTC. Amino acids: CASSLPTGFGYTF.

This chain joins TRBV2 and TRBJ2-3; 7 bases fit TRBD2. The CDR3 loop spans 11 amino acids. CDR1 and CDR2 (germline): SNHLY, FYNNEI. V gave up 7 bases and J gave up 10 bases; unmatched junction bases: 5. CDR3 sequence (DNA): TGTGCCAGCATCCGGGGGGTGGCGCAGTATTTT. Its protein product is CASIRGVAQYF. Based on the CDR3 plus reference TRBV2 and TRBJ2-3, the full variable domain is EPEVTQTPSHQVTQMGQEVILRCVPISNHLYFYWYRQILGQKVEFLVSFYNNEISEKSEIFDDQFSVERPDGSNFTLKIRSTKLEDSAMYFCASIRGVAQYFGPGTRLTVL.

V gene TRBV4-2 combines with J gene TRBJ1-4; D call uncertain. V was clipped by 2 bases and J by 3 bases, with 16 bases between them. The CDR3 sequence is 17 residues long. The V gene's germline CDR1 is LGHNA and CDR2 YNFKEQ. CDR3 sequence reads: CASSQPNTARANEKLFF. The CDR3 nucleotides read TGTGCCAGCAGCCAACCTAATACAGCGAGGGCTAATGAAAAACTGTTTTTT.

This CDR3 is CASSLGGPGELFF. CDR3 nucleotide sequence: TGTGCCAGCAGCTTAGGCGGGCCCGGGGAGCTGTTTTTT. The chain has TRBV11-2 and TRBJ2-2; maybe TRBD2 (5 bases). Germline-derived CDR1 and CDR2 are SGHAT and FQNNGV. This CDR3 spans 13 amino acids. The V end lost 1 base, the J end lost 6 bases, and 6 bases lay between the germline ends.

V is TRBV27 and J is TRBJ1-2; TRBD1 matches at 7 bases. In germline, CDR1 is MNHEY, CDR2 SMNVEV (reference sequence). J was trimmed by 7 bases and V by 8 bases; bases with no gene match: 13. CDR3 size: 14 residues. CDR3 protein: CASAPGGNSGGYTF. DNA for the CDR3: TGTGCCAGCGCGCCAGGGGGGAATAGTGGTGGCTACACCTTC.

There are a few counts of this clone. The genes are TRBV30 and TRBJ1-4; 9 bases map to TRBD1. Per the germline V gene, CDR1 is GTSNPN and CDR2 is SVGIG (reference sequence). V lost 5 bases, J lost 7 bases, and 17 bases stayed unmatched. This CDR3 comprises 17 residues. CDR3 amino acids: CAWFCGDRDLRSEKLFF. As DNA, the CDR3 is TGTGCCTGGTTTTGCGGGGACAGGGACCTAAGGAGTGAAAAACTGTTTTTT.

This CDR3 reads CAWSVGVQTQYF. The CDR3 DNA sequence: TGTGCCTGGAGTGTCGGGGTTCAGACCCAGTACTTC. The rearrangement uses TRBV30 and TRBJ2-5; D may be TRBD2 (5 bases). V dropped 0 bases and J dropped 6 bases, with 8 bases sitting between them. Germline values: CDR1 GTSNPN, CDR2 SVGIG (reference sequence). CDR3 length: 12 residues.

CDR3 protein: CASSLYNGAEAFF. In DNA, the CDR3 is TGTGCCAGCAGCTTGTATAACGGAGCTGAAGCTTTCTTT. V and J are TRBV5-8 and TRBJ1-1, with unresolved D. Per the germline V gene, CDR1 is SGHTS and CDR2 is YDEGEE. With 1 base removed from V and 6 bases from J, the gap between germline ends came to 10 bases. The CDR3 is 13 amino acids.

V is TRBV30 and J is TRBJ1-2; TRBD1 agrees at 7 bases. The CDR3 has 13 amino acids. Germline loops: CDR1 GTSNPN, CDR2 SVGIG (reference sequence). Losses at the gene ends were 3 bases for V and 4 bases for J; bases not matched to a gene: 5. The CDR3 protein is CAWRRTGLYGYTF. The CDR3 DNA reads TGTGCCTGGAGAAGGACAGGCCTCTATGGCTACACCTTC.